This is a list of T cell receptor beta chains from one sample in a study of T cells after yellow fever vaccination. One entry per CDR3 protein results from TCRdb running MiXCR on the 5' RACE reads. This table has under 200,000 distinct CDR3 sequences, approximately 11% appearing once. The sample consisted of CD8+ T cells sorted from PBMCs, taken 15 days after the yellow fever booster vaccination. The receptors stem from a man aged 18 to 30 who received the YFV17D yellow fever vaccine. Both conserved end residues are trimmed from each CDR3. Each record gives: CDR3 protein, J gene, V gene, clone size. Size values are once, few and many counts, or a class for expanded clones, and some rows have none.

CDR3aa: ASSRQLGQVDQPQH
j_gene: TRBJ1-5
v_gene: TRBV7-9
abundance: few

CDR3aa: ASTKGWGDTQY
j_gene: TRBJ2-3
v_gene: TRBV12-3/TRBV12-4
abundance: -

CDR3aa: ASSMPRGSSYNEQF
j_gene: TRBJ2-1
v_gene: TRBV12-3/TRBV12-4
abundance: many

CDR3aa: ASSTHGETQY
j_gene: TRBJ2-5
v_gene: TRBV19
abundance: -

CDR3aa: SASRGTEQF
j_gene: TRBJ2-1
v_gene: TRBV20-1
abundance: -

CDR3aa: ASSENRVTEAF
j_gene: TRBJ1-1
v_gene: TRBV27
abundance: -

CDR3aa: ASARAGGRETQY
j_gene: TRBJ2-5
v_gene: TRBV4-1
abundance: -

CDR3aa: ASSLDISTDTQY
j_gene: TRBJ2-3
v_gene: TRBV6-2/TRBV6-3
abundance: -

CDR3aa: AITADLRDTIY
j_gene: TRBJ1-3
v_gene: TRBV10-3
abundance: -

CDR3aa: ASSQVGTSSEQY
j_gene: TRBJ2-7
v_gene: TRBV4-1
abundance: -

CDR3aa: SVWGGMGETQY
j_gene: TRBJ2-5
v_gene: TRBV29-1
abundance: many

CDR3aa: ASSVGYTEAF
j_gene: TRBJ1-1
v_gene: TRBV5-6
abundance: -

CDR3aa: ASSLGQGSDNEQF
j_gene: TRBJ2-1
v_gene: TRBV7-3
abundance: -

CDR3aa: ASSYSIQGAYNEQF
j_gene: TRBJ2-1
v_gene: TRBV6-2/TRBV6-3
abundance: few

CDR3aa: ASSLLAKQETQY
j_gene: TRBJ2-5
v_gene: TRBV7-9
abundance: few

CDR3aa: ASSPPKVGLDNSPLH
j_gene: TRBJ1-6
v_gene: TRBV18
abundance: -

CDR3aa: ASSYRGIYYGYT
j_gene: TRBJ1-2
v_gene: TRBV6-2/TRBV6-3
abundance: -